The 29 T cell receptor beta chains below all came from one sample that was sequenced in a study of response to subunit inactivated influenza vaccine. TCRdb re-derived calls from the RT-PCR reads in MiXCR, one entry per CDR3 protein. Altogether fewer than 400,000 distinct CDR3 sequences are present, 20% to 25% being singletons, with the ten largest covering around 9.6%. The sequencing used PBMCs from blood, collected about 20 months after vaccination. The receptors were sampled from a man aged 50 to 75 who received an inactivated influenza vaccine.

This clonotype was detected a few times. The chain has TRBV7-2 and TRBJ2-7; D could derive from TRBD1 or TRBD2 (5 bases each). Germline CDR1 is SGHTA and CDR2 is FQGNSA. The CDR3 loop spans 12 amino acids. Trimming left V 6 bases short and J 12 bases short, with 18 bases between. This CDR3 is CASSSTGTPLYF. The CDR3 region has the DNA TGTGCCAGCAGTTCCACCGGGACCCCCCTGTACTTC.

This clonotype was observed a few times. The V call is TRBV3-1, the J call TRBJ2-4; no clear D. Germline loops: CDR1 LGHDT, CDR2 YNNKEL (reference sequence). The length of the CDR3 is 18 residues. Trimming took off 4 bases at V and 0 bases at J, with 19 bases between the two ends. CDR3 amino acids: CASSPRPTSPIAKNIQYF. The CDR3 region has the DNA TGTGCCAGCAGCCCTCGACCGACAAGCCCCATAGCCAAAAACATTCAGTACTTC.

This sequence joins TRBV9 and TRBJ1-2; no clear D. The CDR3 totals 12 residues. The V gene's germline CDR1 is SGDLS and CDR2 YYNGEE. Trimming took 0 bases from V and 4 from J, leaving 4 bases between them. The CDR3 here is CASSVDPYGYTF. The DNA of the CDR3 is TGTGCCAGCAGCGTAGACCCCTATGGCTACACCTTC.

This clonotype has only a few counts. V is TRBV3-1 and J is TRBJ1-6; D is undetermined. This CDR3 spans 13 amino acids. CDR1 and CDR2 from the germline V gene are LGHDT and YNNKEL (reference sequence). V gave up 5 bases and J gave up 14 bases, with 16 bases separating them. The CDR3 bases are TGTGCCAGCAGCGTAGGCGCCGGTCTGTCCCTCCACTTT. The encoded protein is CASSVGAGLSLHF.

Many counts were recorded for this clonotype. This chain connects TRBV7-2 to TRBJ1-4, with D perhaps TRBD1 (5 bases). Trimming cost V 2 bases and J 14 bases, with 12 bases left between them. Germline CDR1 reads SGHTA; CDR2 reads FQGNSA. The CDR3 runs to 12 residues. As DNA, the CDR3 is TGTGCCAGCAGCTTATATCCAGGGCTTCTGTTTTTT. It translates to CASSLYPGLLFF.

This clonotype has more than one count but fewer than ten. The gene calls are TRBV12-3 or TRBV12-4 and TRBJ1-5; tentative D call: TRBD1 (5 bases). The CDR3 has 16 residues. The V end lost 1 base, the J end lost 4 bases, and 14 bases lay between the germline ends. The CDR3 nucleotides read TGTGCCAGCAGTTTAGGTGTTCAGGGCTTAAATCAGCCCCAGCATTTT. This encodes CASSLGVQGLNQPQHF.

This chain connects TRBV20-1 to TRBJ1-1, with D perhaps matching TRBD1 (6 bases). The CDR3 loop spans 15 amino acids. V was shortened by 3 bases and J by 0 bases, with 14 bases between the two germline ends. From germline, CDR1 is DFQATT and CDR2 SNEGSKA (reference sequence). The chain's CDR3 is CSASKGGAMNTEAFF. The DNA of the CDR3 is TGCAGTGCTAGCAAGGGGGGGGCCATGAACACTGAAGCTTTCTTT.

A few counts support this clonotype. This chain uses TRBV2 with TRBJ2-1, with D hard to call. The CDR3 has 13 residues. Germline V CDR1 and CDR2: SNHLY, FYNNEI. Trimming stripped 1 base from V and 7 bases from J, with 8 bases between. The CDR3: CASSEGMVNEQFF. The CDR3 DNA is TGTGCCAGCAGTGAAGGGATGGTGAATGAGCAGTTCTTC.

The CDR3 is CASSQRGGTYNEQFF. The DNA for the CDR3 is TGTGCCAGCAGCCAGAGAGGCGGAACCTACAATGAGCAGTTCTTC. The J gene is TRBJ2-1, the V gene TRBV25-1, with no clear D. V shed 6 bases and J shed 2 bases, with 14 bases lying between them. This CDR3 spans 15 amino acids. Per the germline V gene, CDR1 is MGHDK and CDR2 is SYGVNS. Full variable domain (remainder filled in from reference TRBV25-1 and TRBJ2-1): EADIYQTPRYLVIGTGKKITLECSQTMGHDKMYWYQQDPGMELHLIHYSYGVNSTEKGDLSSESTVSRIRTEHFPLTLESARPSHTSQYLCASSQRGGTYNEQFFGPGTRLTVL.

The rearrangement links TRBV27 to TRBJ2-1, with 10 bases matching TRBD2. J lost 7 bases, V lost 4 bases, and 10 bases had no gene match. From germline, CDR1 is MNHEY and CDR2 SMNVEV (reference sequence). This CDR3 spans 16 amino acids. The CDR3 region has the DNA TGTGCCAGCAGTTCCTCCCCAGCGGGAGGGCAGAATGAGCAGTTCTTC. This gives the protein CASSSSPAGGQNEQFF.

The genes are TRBV5-4 and TRBJ1-4, with D maybe TRBD1 (5 bases). Trimming pared 2 bases from V and 6 bases from J, leaving 14 bases between. The CDR3 has 15 residues. Germline loops: CDR1 SGHNT, CDR2 YYREEE (reference sequence). The CDR3 nucleotides read TGTGCCAGCAGCTTATCGACAGACTCTTATGAAAAACTGTTTTTT. Protein sequence: CASSLSTDSYEKLFF. Filled out from reference TRBV5-4 and TRBJ1-4, the complete variable domain reads ETGVTQSPTHLIKTRGQQVTLRCSSQSGHNTVSWYQQALGQGPQFIFQYYREEENGRGNFPPRFSGLQFPNYSSELNVNALELDDSALYLCASSLSTDSYEKLFFGSGTQLSVL.

This clonotype was picked up a small number of times. The V call is TRBV20-1, the J call TRBJ1-4; 7 bases align to TRBD1. The V and J ends lost 0 bases and 8 bases, in that order; junction bases with no gene match: 6. The CDR3 contains 14 residues. Germline loops: CDR1 DFQATT, CDR2 SNEGSKA (reference sequence). The CDR3 DNA sequence: TGCAGTGCTAGAGATAGAACAGGGGCGGAAAAACTGTTTTTT. Translation gives CSARDRTGAEKLFF.

This clonotype was observed a few times. The chain employs TRBV15 and TRBJ1-1, with D unclear. The CDR3 length is 12 residues. V lost 2 bases and J 5 bases, leaving 6 bases between the germline ends. The V gene's germline CDR1 is LNHNV and CDR2 YYDKDF (reference sequence). The CDR3, as DNA: TGTGCCACCAGCAGAATCCGGACTGAAGCTTTCTTT. Protein: CATSRIRTEAFF.

The CDR3 region is CAWRPGRSSYEQYF. The DNA for the CDR3 is TGTGCCTGGAGGCCCGGGAGAAGCTCCTACGAGCAGTACTTC. The rearrangement links TRBV30 to TRBJ2-7, with D perhaps TRBD2 (6 bases). Germline V gene data show CDR1 as GTSNPN and CDR2 as SVGIG (reference sequence). V lost 3 bases to trimming and J lost 0 bases, with 12 bases between them. This CDR3 spans 14 amino acids.

This clonotype showed up many times. The chain joins TRBV11-2 to TRBJ1-2; the match to TRBD1 covers 8 bases. Germline values: CDR1 SGHAT, CDR2 FQNNGV. J was trimmed by 5 bases and V by 5 bases; bases with no gene match: 4. The CDR3 runs to 13 residues. CDR3 amino acids: CASSADRGYGYTF. The CDR3 region has the DNA TGTGCCAGCAGCGCCGACAGGGGTTATGGCTACACCTTC. Looking up the rest from reference TRBV11-2 and TRBJ1-2 gives the full variable domain: EAGVAQSPRYKIIEKRQSVAFWCNPISGHATLYWYQQILGQGPKLLIQFQNNGVVDDSQLPKDRFSAERLKGVDSTLKIQPAKLEDSAVYLCASSADRGYGYTFGSGTRLTVV.

The chain is built from TRBV10-3 and TRBJ2-7; 9 nucleotides agree with TRBD1. V was pared by 3 bases and J by 4 bases, with 4 bases of the junction left unmatched. Per the germline V gene, CDR1 is ENHRY and CDR2 is SYGVKD. This CDR3 is built from 14 residues. The CDR3 DNA follows: TGTGCCATCAGTGACGGGACAGGGTTGTACGAGCAGTACTTC. Amino acid sequence: CAISDGTGLYEQYF.

This rearrangement joins TRBV12-3 or TRBV12-4 to TRBJ1-2; tentatively, D is TRBD1 (6 bases). The V gene lost 4 bases and the J gene lost 0 bases, with 24 bases spanning the gap. This CDR3 is 19 amino acids long. The CDR3, as DNA: TGTGCCAGCAGTTCAATTGGTCAGGGGCTACCCCCCTCTAACTATGGCTACACCTTC. Protein sequence: CASSSIGQGLPPSNYGYTF.

Ten or more counts support this clonotype. The chain carries TRBV20-1 and TRBJ1-6; the D gene is possibly TRBD1 (5 bases). Between the trimmed V and J ends, which lost 0 bases and 7 bases, there was a span of 13 bases. This CDR3 region has 15 residues. Germline CDR1 and CDR2: DFQATT and SNEGSKA (reference sequence). CDR3 in DNA: TGCAGTGCTAGAGAGGGGACCGGCCTAAATTCACCCCTCCACTTT. Amino acid sequence: CSAREGTGLNSPLHF.

The rearrangement joins TRBV11-2 to TRBJ1-1; the D gene is possibly TRBD1 (5 bases). The length of the CDR3 is 15 residues. V was trimmed by 2 bases and J by 4 bases, leaving 14 bases between them. Germline lookup yields CDR1 SGHAT and CDR2 FQNNGV. The CDR3 protein is CASSLTPWDATEAFF. CDR3 DNA sequence: TGTGCCAGCAGCTTAACCCCTTGGGACGCCACTGAAGCTTTCTTT.

Notes on this clonotype: One end of the junction is discordant with germline, which a read error may explain. This chain uses TRBV18 with TRBJ1-2; perhaps TRBD1 as D (6 bases). CDR3 length: 13 amino acids. CDR1 and CDR2 from the germline V gene are KGHSH and LQKENI. The CDR3 loop is CPSSPGQSYGYTF. CDR3 DNA sequence: TGTCCCAGCTCACCCGGACAGAGCTATGGCTACACCTTC. Supplemented by reference TRBV18 and TRBJ1-2, the full variable domain reads NAGVMQNPRHLVRRRGQEARLRCSPMKGHSHVYWYRQLPEEGLKFMVYLQKENIIDESGMPKERFSAEFPKEGPSILRIQQVVRGDSAAYFCPSSPGQSYGYTFGSGTRLTVV.

The V call is TRBV15, the J call TRBJ2-1; D unresolved. The CDR3 is made up of 12 amino acids. V was trimmed by 5 bases and J by 7 bases, leaving 9 bases between them. CDR1 LNHNV and CDR2 YYDKDF come from the germline V gene (reference sequence). The CDR3 is CATSRTPNEQFF. The DNA of the CDR3 is TGTGCCACCAGCCGGACGCCAAATGAGCAGTTCTTC.

The J gene is TRBJ2-1, the V gene TRBV7-8; the D gene is possibly TRBD2 (5 bases). The V gene lost 3 bases and the J gene lost 2 bases, with 11 bases spanning the gap. The germline CDR1 and CDR2 sequences are SGHVS and FQNEAQ. The CDR3 runs 15 residues. CDR3 sequence (DNA): TGTGCCAGCAGCTTGCGGCGGGCCGCCTACAATGAGCAGTTCTTC. It yields the protein CASSLRRAAYNEQFF. Complete variable domain (other parts from reference TRBV7-8 and TRBJ2-1): GAGVSQSPRYKVAKRGQDVALRCDPISGHVSLFWYQQALGQGPEFLTYFQNEAQLDKSGLPSDRFFAERPEGSVSTLKIQRTQQEDSAVYLCASSLRRAAYNEQFFGPGTRLTVL.

CDR3 DNA: TGCGCCAGCAGCAGCGACAACTCCTACGAGCAGTACTTC. Its protein product is CASSSDNSYEQYF. The J gene is TRBJ2-7, the V gene TRBV5-1; D not resolved. The CDR3 runs 13 residues. Germline V gene sequence: CDR1 SGHRS, CDR2 YFSETQ. V lost 4 bases and J lost 0, with 8 bases in between.

The gene calls are TRBV19 and TRBJ1-5; TRBD1 matches at 8 bases. Germline CDR1 and CDR2: LNHDA and SQIVND (reference sequence). CDR3 length: 17 residues. Trimming took 4 bases from V and 1 from J; bases not matched to a gene: 9. As DNA, the CDR3 is TGTGCCAGTAGTAGACAGGGGTTTGGGGGCAGCAATCAGCCCCAGCATTTT. This gives the protein CASSRQGFGGSNQPQHF. The full variable domain, its missing parts supplied by reference TRBV19 and TRBJ1-5, is DGGITQSPKYLFRKEGQNVTLSCEQNLNHDAMYWYRQDPGQGLRLIYYSQIVNDFQKGDIAEGYSVSREKKESFPLTVTSAQKNPTAFYLCASSRQGFGGSNQPQHFGDGTRLSIL.

This chain joins TRBV10-3 and TRBJ2-7; 9 bases line up with TRBD2. Germline V CDR1 and CDR2: ENHRY, SYGVKD. The CDR3 is made up of 13 amino acids. V gave up 9 bases and J gave up 6 bases; unmatched junction bases: 9. This chain's CDR3 is CAIQLGLAGEQYF. The CDR3 DNA reads as TGTGCCATACAACTGGGACTAGCAGGCGAGCAGTACTTC.

This clonotype was recorded a few times. The chain combines TRBV6-2 or TRBV6-3 with TRBJ1-2, with 7 bases fitting TRBD1. Germline V gene lookup returns CDR1 MNHEY and CDR2 SVGEGT. The CDR3 extends over 16 amino acids. J was trimmed by 1 base and V by 6 bases; bases with no gene match: 11. The CDR3 DNA is TGTGCCAGCAGCCCAACTGGACAGGCTTTTAACTATGGCTACACCTTC. It codes for CASSPTGQAFNYGYTF.

This clonotype was seen a few times. The chain is built from TRBV5-6 and TRBJ1-6; D gene uncertain. The CDR3 has 13 residues. CDR1 SGHDT and CDR2 YYEEEE come from the germline V gene. With 0 bases removed from V and 9 bases from J, the gap between germline ends came to 7 bases. The CDR3 sequence: CASSLGNFSPLHF. The CDR3 DNA reads TGTGCCAGCAGCTTGGGCAATTTTTCACCCCTCCACTTT.

This clonotype was seen many times. V is TRBV11-2 and J is TRBJ1-2; 7 positions match TRBD1. V dropped 0 bases and J dropped 14; count of bases not matched to a gene: 9. This CDR3 contains 13 residues. Germline CDR1 SGHAT, CDR2 FQNNGV. The CDR3 loop is CASSLELGGTVTF. The CDR3 bases are TGTGCCAGCAGCTTAGAACTGGGCGGGACAGTAACCTTC. Combining the CDR3 with reference TRBV11-2 and TRBJ1-2 gives the whole variable domain EAGVAQSPRYKIIEKRQSVAFWCNPISGHATLYWYQQILGQGPKLLIQFQNNGVVDDSQLPKDRFSAERLKGVDSTLKIQPAKLEDSAVYLCASSLELGGTVTFGSGTRLTVV.

This clonotype has a handful of counts. The chain combines TRBV20-1 with TRBJ2-5; 13 bases agree with TRBD2. Germline V gives CDR1 DFQATT, CDR2 SNEGSKA (reference sequence). This CDR3 is built from 17 residues. V dropped 6 bases and J dropped 2; count of bases not matched to a gene: 12. CDR3 sequence (DNA): TGCAGTGCCTGGACTAGCGGGAGTTATGCGAGACAAGAGACCCAGTACTTC. Translated: CSAWTSGSYARQETQYF.